The sequence of this T cell receptor (beta chain) was determined in a study of Graves' ophthalmopathy and Graves' hyperthyroidism. Regarding this clonotype: Its antigen is as yet unknown.

Unmatched junction bases numbered 8, after V lost 4 bases and J lost 0 bases. The length of the CDR3 is 18 residues. Germline values: CDR1 SGDLS, CDR2 YYNGEE. Study findings and constraints: Among thyroid clonotypes expanded above 0.001 frequency, most also appeared in blood. Predictions made by the model for ophthalmopathy progression reached 70.59% sensitivity and 72% to 85% specificity.

Pregnancy or lactation, uncontrolled infections and other autoimmune diseases were grounds for excluding patients. The authors diagnosed from clinical symptoms, serum thyroxine, TRAb, thyroid ultrasound and orbital computed tomography. Beta-chain TCR CDR3 regions were amplified from RNA transcripts. HTBI-primed first-round RT-PCR preceded second-round multiplex PCR. One entry per CDR3 protein, called by TCRdb with MiXCR from the multiplex PCR reads. This table holds about 550,000 distinct CDR3 sequences, under 45% found once. The receptor was isolated from an adult man with Graves' hyperthyroidism. The rearrangement joins TRBV9 to TRBJ2-1; 12 bases align to TRBD2. Specimen: peripheral blood or thyroid tissue (not recorded which). Here the CDR3 reads CASSLRLAGESSYNEQFF. As DNA, the CDR3 is TGTGCCAGCAGCCTGAGACTAGCGGGAGAGAGCTCCTACAATGAGCAGTTCTTC.